This T cell receptor (beta chain) was identified during a study of graft-versus-host responses after intestinal transplantation. Study summary: Recipients received multivisceral, liver-intestinal, or isolated intestinal transplants.

Sequenced by immunoSEQ multiplex PCR; TCRdb stores in-frame clones only, minus some. The data contain under 75,000 clones, 90% of them seen just once; the ten biggest clones take up roughly 4%. Of note for this clone: The target antigen is unknown.

This CDR3 has 13 amino acids. Germline V gene lookup returns CDR1 SQVTM and CDR2 ANQGSEA. V shed 4 bases and J shed 1 base, with 10 bases lying between them. The sequencing here drew on unstimulated CD8+ T cells sorted from spleen or lymph node cells, taken before transplant. The gene calls are TRBV29-1 and TRBJ1-1, with a possible D match to TRBD1 (5 bases). The TCR sequence derives from a human donor who was the organ donor for an intestinal transplant. The CDR3 DNA is TGCAGCGTTGGTGGGAGGGGGAACACTGAAGCTTTCTTT. Residues: CSVGGRGNTEAFF.